One sample yielded the 13 T cell receptor beta chains listed below, sequenced in a study of cytomegalovirus exposure and HLA in healthy donors. This PCR relied on a set of 60 Vbeta primers and 13 Jbeta primers. Clones were sequenced by immunoSEQ multiplex PCR, and TCRdb holds only the in-frame ones, with some missing. The sample has fewer than 95,000 clones; around 85% are singletons. Sequenced sample: PBMCs. All receptors derive from a man aged 40-49 years in good health and CMV-seropositive.

The chain couples TRBV6-1 to TRBJ1-4, with D hard to call. CDR3 length equals 15 residues. Germline lookup yields CDR1 MNHNS and CDR2 SASEGT. V was clipped by 6 bases and J by 0 bases, with 11 bases between them. The CDR3 is CASRRGFATNEKLFF. In DNA, the CDR3 is TGTGCCAGCAGACGAGGATTTGCAACTAATGAAAAACTGTTTTTT.

The chain links TRBV11-2 to TRBJ2-5; D is perhaps TRBD2 (6 bases). Germline CDR1 and CDR2: SGHAT and FQNNGV. This CDR3 contains 15 residues. The V and J ends lost 3 bases and 4 bases respectively, with 15 bases between them. The CDR3 DNA reads as TGTGCCAGCAGCTTGTCCCCAGCGGGTACAGAGACCCAGTACTTC. Protein: CASSLSPAGTETQYF.

This clone was found once. The gene calls are TRBV18 and TRBJ2-1; D is perhaps TRBD2 (6 bases). The CDR3 spans 19 residues. V was clipped by 3 bases and J by 8 bases, with 29 bases between them. Germline V gene data show CDR1 as KGHSH and CDR2 as LQKENI. The CDR3 is CASSPQAQQLAHYFDEQFF. The CDR3 nucleotides read TGTGCCAGCTCACCCCAAGCCCAACAGCTAGCGCATTATTTCGATGAGCAGTTCTTC.

The gene calls are TRBV6-1 and TRBJ2-5; D may be TRBD2 (5 bases). This CDR3 spans 13 amino acids. Germline V gene lookup returns CDR1 MNHNS and CDR2 SASEGT. V dropped 6 bases and J dropped 1 base, with 9 bases sitting between them. CDR3 nucleotides: TGTGCCAGCAGGGCCGGGGTCCAAGAGACCCAGTACTTC. This codes for CASRAGVQETQYF.

The chain combines TRBV25-1 with TRBJ2-3, with no clear D. This CDR3 comprises 13 residues. The germline V gene encodes CDR1 MGHDK and CDR2 SYGVNS. Trimming took 4 bases from V and 2 from J, leaving 7 bases between them. The CDR3 DNA sequence: TGTGCCAGCAGTGGAGTAGCCACAGATACGCAGTATTTT. Translated: CASSGVATDTQYF.

This clone came up once. The genes are TRBV7-3 and TRBJ2-1; 12 bases align to TRBD2. The V gene's germline CDR1 is SGHTA and CDR2 FQGTGA. The CDR3 runs 17 residues. V shed 4 bases and J 8 bases; nucleotides not matched to a gene: 12. This CDR3 reads CASSSRPPGLAGYEQFF. The CDR3 bases are TGTGCCAGCAGCTCGCGACCTCCGGGACTAGCGGGTTATGAGCAGTTCTTC.

This clone was detected once. The DNA for the CDR3 is TGTGCCAGCAGTTACTCAGGCAGGGGCCCTGAAGCTTTCTTT. Translation: CASSYSGRGPEAFF. The chain joins TRBV6-5 to TRBJ1-1, with D maybe TRBD1 (6 bases). The CDR3 runs to 14 residues. Trimming cost V 0 bases and J 6 bases, with 11 bases left between them. The V gene's germline CDR1 is MNHEY and CDR2 SVGAGI.

A remark on this clone: Different DNA sequences within this sample yield the same CDR3. The rearrangement links TRBV20-1 to TRBJ1-1; D unclear. Trimming stripped 6 bases from V and 2 bases from J, with 7 bases between. CDR3 length: 11 amino acids. Germline values: CDR1 DFQATT, CDR2 SNEGSKA (reference sequence). The CDR3 here is CSAITNTEAFF. The CDR3 coding sequence is TGCAGTGCCATCACAAACACTGAAGCTTTCTTT.

The rearrangement links TRBV19 to TRBJ1-5; D not resolved. The CDR3 length is 16 residues. The ends were cut back, 5 bases at V and 7 bases at J, with 21 bases in the middle. The V gene's germline CDR1 is LNHDA and CDR2 SQIVND (reference sequence). DNA of the CDR3: TGTGCCAGTAGTTTCTCGAAGGGAGGGAGAGGCCAGCCCCAGCATTTT. Protein sequence: CASSFSKGGRGQPQHF.

V is TRBV4-1 and J is TRBJ2-1; D remains unclear. The germline gives CDR1 MGHRA, CDR2 YSYEKL. The CDR3 contains 11 residues. V lost 3 bases to trimming and J lost 6 bases, with 3 bases between them. Written as DNA, the CDR3 is TGCGCCAGCAGCCACCGCAATGAGCAGTTCTTC. Encoded protein: CASSHRNEQFF.

CDR3 in DNA: TGTGCCAGCAGCTTGTTGAGGGGGCCCCACACAGATACGCAGTATTTT. Translating it yields CASSLLRGPHTDTQYF. This chain uses TRBV5-6 with TRBJ2-3, with TRBD1 matching over 7 bases. The CDR3 has 16 residues. Looked up from germline, CDR1 is SGHDT and CDR2 is YYEEEE. V dropped 1 base and J dropped 2; count of bases not matched to a gene: 7.

The V and J genes are TRBV5-1 and TRBJ2-5, with D possibly being TRBD1 (6 bases). The CDR3 extends over 13 amino acids. CDR1 SGHRS and CDR2 YFSETQ come from the germline V gene. V lost 8 bases and J 4 bases, leaving 15 bases between the germline ends. The CDR3 sequence is CASSRVGGETQYF. CDR3 nucleotides: TGCGCCAGTTCAAGGGTAGGGGGAGAGACCCAGTACTTC.

The genes are TRBV5-1 and TRBJ2-5; 7 bases fit TRBD1. This CDR3 has 13 residues. Trimming took 7 bases from V and 3 from J; bases not matched to a gene: 6. Germline V lookup: CDR1 SGHRS, CDR2 YFSETQ. Written as DNA, the CDR3 is TGCGCCAGCGCGACAGGGTTTGAAGAGACCCAGTACTTC. It is translated as CASATGFEETQYF.